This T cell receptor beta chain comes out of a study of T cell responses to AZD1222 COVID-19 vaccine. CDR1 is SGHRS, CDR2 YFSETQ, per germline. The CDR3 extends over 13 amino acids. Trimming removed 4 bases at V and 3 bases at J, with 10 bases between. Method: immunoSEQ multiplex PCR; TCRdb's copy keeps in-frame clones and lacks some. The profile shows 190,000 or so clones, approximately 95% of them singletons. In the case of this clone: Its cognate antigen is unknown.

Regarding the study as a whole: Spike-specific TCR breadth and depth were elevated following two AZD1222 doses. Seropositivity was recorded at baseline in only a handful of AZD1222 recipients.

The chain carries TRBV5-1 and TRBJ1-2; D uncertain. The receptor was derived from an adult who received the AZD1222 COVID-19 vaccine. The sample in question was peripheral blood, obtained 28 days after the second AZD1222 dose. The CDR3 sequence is CASSAQGDYGYTF. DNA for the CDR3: TGCGCCAGCAGCGCCCAAGGAGACTATGGCTACACCTTC.